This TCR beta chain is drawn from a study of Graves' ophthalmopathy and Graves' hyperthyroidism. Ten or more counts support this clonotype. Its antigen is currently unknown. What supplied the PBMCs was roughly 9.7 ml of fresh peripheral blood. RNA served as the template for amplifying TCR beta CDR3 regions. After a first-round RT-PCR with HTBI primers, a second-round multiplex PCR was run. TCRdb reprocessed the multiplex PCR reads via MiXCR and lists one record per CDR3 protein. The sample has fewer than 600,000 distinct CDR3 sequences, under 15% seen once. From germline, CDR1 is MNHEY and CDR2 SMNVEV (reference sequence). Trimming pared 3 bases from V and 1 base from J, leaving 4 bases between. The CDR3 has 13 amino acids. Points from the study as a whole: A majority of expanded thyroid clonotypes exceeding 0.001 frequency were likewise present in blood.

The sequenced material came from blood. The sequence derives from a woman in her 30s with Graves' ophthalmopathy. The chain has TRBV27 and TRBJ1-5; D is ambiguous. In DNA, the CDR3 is TGTGCCAGCAGTTTCCAAAGCAATCAGCCCCAGCATTTT. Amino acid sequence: CASSFQSNQPQHF.